One sample yielded the 5 T cell receptor beta chains listed below, sequenced in a study of T cell responses to AZD1222 COVID-19 vaccine. Measured with immunoSEQ multiplex PCR; TCRdb has only the in-frame clones, and not every one. The repertoire holds more than 80,000 clones, roughly 88% seen once, with roughly 3.1% in the top ten. This sample comprised peripheral blood, obtained 28 days after the second AZD1222 dose. The receptors were gathered from an adult who received the AZD1222 COVID-19 vaccine.

The J gene is TRBJ1-1, the V gene TRBV7-9; D is undetermined. CDR1 is SEHNR, CDR2 FQNEAQ, per germline (reference sequence). V was clipped by 6 bases and J by 1 base, with 12 bases between them. The CDR3 has 14 amino acids. CDR3 nucleotides: TGTGCCAGCAGTTCAGTCGCTCCGAACACTGAAGCTTTCTTT. Protein product: CASSSVAPNTEAFF.

The chain is built from TRBV7-8 and TRBJ2-5; 7 bases map to TRBD2. J was trimmed by 1 base and V by 5 bases; bases with no gene match: 4. Germline V CDR1 and CDR2: SGHVS, FQNEAQ. The CDR3 loop spans 14 amino acids. This chain's CDR3 is CASSVSSGQETQYF. The DNA of the CDR3 is TGTGCCAGCAGCGTATCTAGCGGCCAAGAGACCCAGTACTTC.

In the case of this clone: At the DNA level, this CDR3 is encoded by other sequences in the same sample as well. This chain connects TRBV10-3 to TRBJ1-1, with no clear D. The germline V and J ends were trimmed by 3 bases and 1 base, with 6 bases remaining between them. The CDR3 is 13 amino acids. Germline assignment: CDR1 ENHRY and CDR2 SYGVKD. The CDR3 here is CAISDAENTEAFF. The CDR3 bases are TGTGCCATCAGTGATGCCGAGAACACTGAAGCTTTCTTT.

This clone has a single count. This chain uses TRBV19 with TRBJ2-1; D not resolved. The CDR3 extends over 16 amino acids. Between the trimmed V and J ends, which lost 3 bases and 7 bases, there was a span of 19 bases. The germline V gene encodes CDR1 LNHDA and CDR2 SQIVND (reference sequence). The CDR3 bases are TGTGCCAGTAGTATTTTCTCGTTGAAGGGTCGGAATGAGCAGTTCTTC. It specifies CASSIFSLKGRNEQFF.

The J gene is TRBJ2-1, the V gene TRBV24-1; the D gene is possibly TRBD2 (6 bases). Trimming pared 2 bases from V and 4 bases from J, leaving 14 bases between. This CDR3 has 16 amino acids. Germline values: CDR1 KGHDR, CDR2 SFDVKD. CDR3 nucleotides: TGTGCCACCAGTGATTCCGGGAGAATCAAGTACAATGAGCAGTTCTTC. Protein sequence: CATSDSGRIKYNEQFF.